This T cell receptor beta chain was sequenced for a study of blood T cell repertoires in COVID-19. As for the study in general: Some COVID-19 samples were acute and others convalescent; all came from the United States, Italy and Spain.

Recruited during active infection, patients (from Seattle) were subsequently followed longitudinally. CDR3 length equals 15 residues. The V gene's germline CDR1 is LGHNA and CDR2 YSLEER. Deletions cut 2 bases from V and 2 bases from J, with 12 bases between. In the source study's methods: Amplifying reference gene primers gave estimates of nucleated cell counts. Generated by immunoSEQ multiplex PCR, the TCRdb table keeps only in-frame clones and is missing some. That table furnishes V, J and clone size, whereas the DNA furnished D and trimming. The repertoire holds hundreds of thousands of clones, with about 90% as singletons.

V gene TRBV4-3 combines with J gene TRBJ1-2; the D is unclear. The origin of this receptor is a woman between 45 and 65 years old with COVID-19, enrolled during active disease. The sample comprised peripheral blood. CDR3 in amino acids: CASSQLRVTNYGYTF. The DNA of the CDR3 is TGCGCCAGCAGCCAACTACGGGTGACGAACTATGGCTACACCTTC.